This T cell receptor beta chain emerged from a study of shared clonotypes between healthy human individuals. TCRdb's table, derived via immunoSEQ multiplex PCR, lists solely in-frame clones and lacks some. The sample lists about 2.1 million clones, 93% occurring once. The V gene end was trimmed by 0 bases and the J gene end by 4 bases; junction bases not matched to a gene: 2. Germline V CDR1 and CDR2: SGDLS, YYNGEE. The CDR3 spans 14 residues. Naive CD8 cells were CD45RO-negative, positively selected for CCR7, excluding terminally differentiated effector memory CD45RA+ cells. The clonotype originates from a man younger than 35 in good health. Some clones in this sample may be carry-over from other donors' samples. Specimen: naive CD8+ T cells from PBMCs. The gene calls are TRBV9 and TRBJ2-7, with 9 bases lining up with TRBD1. The CDR3 sequence: CASSVDGTGYEQYF. The CDR3 DNA is TGTGCCAGCAGCGTAGATGGGACAGGGTACGAGCAGTACTTC.